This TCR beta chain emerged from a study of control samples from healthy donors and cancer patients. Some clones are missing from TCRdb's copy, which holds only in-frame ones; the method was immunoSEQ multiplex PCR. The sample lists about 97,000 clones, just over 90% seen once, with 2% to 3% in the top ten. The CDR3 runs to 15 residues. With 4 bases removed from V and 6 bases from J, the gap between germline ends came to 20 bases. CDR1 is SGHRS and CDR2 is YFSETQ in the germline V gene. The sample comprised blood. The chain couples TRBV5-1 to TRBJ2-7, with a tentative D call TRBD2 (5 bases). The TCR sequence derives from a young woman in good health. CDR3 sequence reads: CASSPRFRGPGEQYF. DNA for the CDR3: TGCGCCAGCAGCCCCCGTTTCCGAGGGCCCGGCGAGCAGTACTTC.